The 3 T cell receptor beta chains given below trace back to one sample, sequenced in a study of cytomegalovirus exposure and HLA in healthy donors. The PCR had 60 Vbeta and 13 Jbeta primers. Only in-frame clones appear in the TCRdb table, and some are missing; sequencing was by immunoSEQ multiplex PCR. The sample has approximately 110,000 clones, approximately 70% seen once. The specimen sequenced was PBMCs. Every receptor here comes from a man between 40 and 49 years old in good health and CMV-seropositive.

The chain links TRBV28 to TRBJ2-5, with D hard to call. The CDR3 contains 13 residues. Germline lookup yields CDR1 MDHEN and CDR2 SYDVKM. Trimming left V 1 base short and J 4 bases short, with 7 bases between. This chain's CDR3 is CASSLFSGETQYF. The DNA of the CDR3 is TGTGCCAGCAGTTTATTTTCGGGAGAGACCCAGTACTTC.

The J gene is TRBJ2-7, the V gene TRBV28; possibly TRBD1 for D (5 bases). V was trimmed by 1 base and J by 2 bases, leaving 12 bases between them. Looked up from germline, CDR1 is MDHEN and CDR2 is SYDVKM. CDR3 size: 15 residues. Here the CDR3 DNA reads TGTGCCAGCAGTTTATCCGCCAGGGTGACCTACGAGCAGTACTTC. Translating it yields CASSLSARVTYEQYF.

The V gene is TRBV15, the J gene TRBJ2-7, with 12 bases fitting TRBD2. The CDR3 extends over 19 amino acids. With V trimmed by 0 bases and J by 4 bases, 13 bases remained unmatched. Germline V gene data show CDR1 as LNHNV and CDR2 as YYDKDF (reference sequence). The DNA for the CDR3 is TGTGCCACCAGCAGAGAACGACTAGCGGGAGATCCAAGATTGTACGAGCAGTACGTC. Its protein product is CATSRERLAGDPRLYEQYV.